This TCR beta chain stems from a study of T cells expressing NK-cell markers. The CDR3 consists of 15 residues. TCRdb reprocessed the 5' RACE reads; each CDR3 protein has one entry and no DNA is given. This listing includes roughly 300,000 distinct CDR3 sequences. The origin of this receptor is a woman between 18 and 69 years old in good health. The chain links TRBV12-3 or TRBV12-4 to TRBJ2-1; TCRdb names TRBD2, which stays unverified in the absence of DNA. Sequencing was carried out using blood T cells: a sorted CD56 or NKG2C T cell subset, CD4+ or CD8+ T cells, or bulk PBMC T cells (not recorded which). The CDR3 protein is CASSLRRLARDEQFF.